Presented here are 19 T cell receptor beta chains from one specimen sequenced in a study of blood T cell repertoires in COVID-19. Sequenced by immunoSEQ multiplex PCR; TCRdb stores in-frame clones only, minus some. The table shows about 55,000 clones, with approximately 80% occurring only once. The sample taken for sequencing was peripheral blood. These receptors all stem from a human donor in a cohort sampled during active or convalescent COVID-19.

The V call is TRBV5-6, the J call TRBJ1-4, with TRBD1 matching 7 bases. The CDR3 runs 14 residues. Germline V lookup: CDR1 SGHDT, CDR2 YYEEEE. V lost 4 bases to trimming and J lost 8 bases; unmatched junction nucleotides: 8. In DNA form, the CDR3 reads TGTGCCAGCAGCACGACAGGGAGAGGCGAAAAACTGTTTTTT. Translated, it gives CASSTTGRGEKLFF.

The chain employs TRBV4-1 and TRBJ2-5; TRBD2 aligns across 11 bases. Germline CDR1 is MGHRA and CDR2 is YSYEKL. With V trimmed by 3 bases and J by 5 bases, 5 bases remained unmatched. The CDR3 runs to 15 residues. Written as DNA, the CDR3 is TGCGCCAGCAGCCACGCTAGCGGGGGGCGGGAGACCCAGTACTTC. Translation gives CASSHASGGRETQYF.

V gene TRBV12-3 or TRBV12-4 combines with J gene TRBJ2-7, with D maybe TRBD2 (5 bases). The CDR3 runs 13 residues. The V end was cut by 6 bases, the J end by 7 bases, with 16 bases between. In DNA, the CDR3 is TGTGCCAGCAGCATCCAGAGGGTTGGGGAGCAGTACTTC. It yields the protein CASSIQRVGEQYF.

The chain joins TRBV9 to TRBJ1-1, with TRBD1 matching over 10 bases. Germline CDR1 reads SGDLS; CDR2 reads YYNGEE. Trimming at V came to 0 bases and at J to 10 bases, leaving 3 bases not matched to a gene. The length of the CDR3 is 13 residues. CDR3 in DNA: TGTGCCAGCAGCGTAGGGGACAGGGGTCCAGCTTTCTTT. Its translation is CASSVGDRGPAFF.

The chain uses TRBV19 and TRBJ2-7; D is perhaps TRBD1 (6 bases). Germline CDR1 and CDR2: LNHDA and SQIVND (reference sequence). V was trimmed by 5 bases and J by 4 bases, leaving 18 bases between them. CDR3 length: 15 amino acids. DNA of the CDR3: TGTGCCAGTAGTGCGTCGGACAGCGTGGCGTACGAGCAGTACTTC. Residues: CASSASDSVAYEQYF.

The gene calls are TRBV5-1 and TRBJ1-4; maybe TRBD1 (5 bases). Germline V CDR1 and CDR2: SGHRS, YFSETQ. V lost 4 bases, J lost 0 bases, and 7 bases lay in between. The CDR3 sequence is 14 residues long. Written as DNA, the CDR3 is TGCGCCAGCAGCCAACAGGCAACTAATGAAAAACTGTTTTTT. It specifies CASSQQATNEKLFF.

V is TRBV11-2 and J is TRBJ2-7; weak D call: TRBD2 (7 bases). CDR1 is SGHAT and CDR2 is FQNNGV in the germline V gene. This CDR3 region has 16 residues. With 6 bases removed from V and 2 bases from J, the gap between germline ends came to 20 bases. The CDR3 loop reads CASRAMGGGIPYEQYF. DNA for the CDR3: TGTGCCAGCAGGGCTATGGGCGGGGGCATTCCCTACGAGCAGTACTTC.

V gene TRBV6-5 combines with J gene TRBJ2-7; the match to TRBD1 covers 8 bases. V shed 10 bases and J 4 bases; nucleotides not matched to a gene: 9. The CDR3 covers 13 residues. Per the germline V gene, CDR1 is MNHEY and CDR2 is SVGAGI. CDR3 sequence: CATERQGAYEQYF. The CDR3 DNA sequence: TGTGCCACAGAGCGGCAGGGGGCATACGAGCAGTACTTC.

The genes are TRBV7-9 and TRBJ1-1; 7 bases fit TRBD1. The CDR3 is 12 residues long. Trimming cost V 3 bases and J 8 bases; bases outside gene matches: 3. Germline CDR1 reads SEHNR; CDR2 reads FQNEAQ (reference sequence). The CDR3 nucleotides are TGTGCCAGCAGCTTCGGGACAGCCGAAGCTTTCTTT. This sequence encodes CASSFGTAEAFF.

The chain is built from TRBV7-2 and TRBJ2-2, with 7 bases that match TRBD1. V lost 0 bases to trimming and J lost 3 bases; unmatched junction nucleotides: 7. CDR1 and CDR2 (germline): SGHTA, FQGNSA. The CDR3 loop spans 17 amino acids. CDR3 bases: TGTGCCAGCAGCTTAGCGATGAGGACAGGTGACACCGGGGAGCTGTTTTTT. It encodes CASSLAMRTGDTGELFF.

This chain links TRBV5-5 with TRBJ1-1; D gene ambiguous. Germline V gene data show CDR1 as SGHKS and CDR2 as YYEKEE (reference sequence). This CDR3 contains 13 residues. The V end lost 4 bases, the J end lost 2 bases, and 9 bases lay between the germline ends. The CDR3 protein is CASSPQANTEAFF. The CDR3 region has the DNA TGTGCCAGCAGCCCGCAGGCTAACACTGAAGCTTTCTTT.

The rearrangement links TRBV6-2 or TRBV6-3 to TRBJ2-5; maybe TRBD2 (7 bases). This CDR3 region has 14 residues. V lost 2 bases and J lost 2, with 9 bases in between. The germline V gene encodes CDR1 MNHEY and CDR2 SVGEGT. Here the CDR3 reads CASSYGRGQETQYF. CDR3 in DNA: TGTGCCAGCAGTTACGGGAGGGGGCAAGAGACCCAGTACTTC.

The J gene is TRBJ2-5, the V gene TRBV5-5, with 11 bases lining up with TRBD1. The CDR3 contains 14 residues. Germline-derived CDR1 and CDR2 are SGHKS and YYEKEE (reference sequence). J was trimmed by 5 bases and V by 4 bases; bases with no gene match: 4. CDR3 sequence reads: CASSQDRGRETQYF. The CDR3 DNA reads as TGTGCCAGCAGCCAGGACAGGGGGCGGGAGACCCAGTACTTC.

This clone was counted once. V gene TRBV5-1 combines with J gene TRBJ1-1; 11 bases are a match to TRBD1. This CDR3 spans 16 amino acids. Trimming cost V 4 bases and J 4 bases; bases outside gene matches: 9. Germline V gene lookup returns CDR1 SGHRS and CDR2 YFSETQ. CDR3 amino acids: CASSAWTGGESTEAFF. For the CDR3, the DNA is TGCGCCAGCAGCGCCTGGACAGGGGGCGAATCCACTGAAGCTTTCTTT.

The chain uses TRBV27 and TRBJ2-2; 7 positions agree with TRBD1. Germline V gene lookup returns CDR1 MNHEY and CDR2 SMNVEV (reference sequence). J was trimmed by 4 bases and V by 4 bases; bases with no gene match: 6. The CDR3 has 15 amino acids. CDR3: CASSSTGQRTGELFF. Here the CDR3 DNA reads TGTGCCAGCAGTTCCACGGGACAGCGCACCGGGGAGCTGTTTTTT.

The rearrangement joins TRBV29-1 to TRBJ1-1; D not certain. This CDR3 spans 13 amino acids. Germline CDR1 and CDR2: SQVTM and ANQGSEA. Trimming left V 4 bases short and J 6 bases short, with 15 bases between. The CDR3 here is CSVASDPGAEAFF. The CDR3 region has the DNA TGCAGCGTTGCGTCCGATCCAGGCGCTGAAGCTTTCTTT.

CDR3 sequence (DNA): TGTGCCAGCAGCTCGGGACAGGGGTTCTACGAGCAGTACTTC. This codes for CASSSGQGFYEQYF. V and J are TRBV11-1 and TRBJ2-7, with 10 nucleotides matching TRBD1. Germline CDR1 and CDR2: SGHAT and FQDESV (reference sequence). V was clipped by 4 bases and J by 3 bases; unmatched bases: 3. The CDR3 is 14 amino acids.

V and J are TRBV19 and TRBJ1-1, with 9 positions matching TRBD1. The germline V gene encodes CDR1 LNHDA and CDR2 SQIVND (reference sequence). This CDR3 region has 15 residues. Losses at the gene ends were 5 bases for V and 4 bases for J; bases not matched to a gene: 8. The CDR3: CASSLQGAGGTEAFF. In DNA form, the CDR3 reads TGTGCCAGTAGTCTACAGGGGGCTGGCGGCACTGAAGCTTTCTTT.

The genes are TRBV19 and TRBJ2-3; the match to TRBD2 covers 8 bases. Germline V lookup: CDR1 LNHDA, CDR2 SQIVND (reference sequence). Germline trimming cut 2 bases from V and 0 bases from J; bases unmatched to any gene: 7. The CDR3 is 17 residues long. The CDR3 sequence: CASSIIGRGASTDTQYF. The CDR3 DNA reads TGTGCCAGTAGTATAATAGGGCGGGGGGCTAGCACAGATACGCAGTATTTT.